This is a list of T cell receptor beta chains from one sample in a study of a mutant IDH1 vaccine in newly diagnosed glioma. Sequenced by immunoSEQ multiplex PCR; TCRdb stores in-frame clones only, minus some. The sample includes about 94,000 clones, 89% seen only once; the top ten take approximately 0.8%. Which antigens these TCRs recognize remains unknown. Sequenced material: PBMCs, taken from a glioma patient whose treatment included an IDH1 peptide vaccine. These receptors originate from a woman between 45 and 60 years old with glioma. The CDR3 runs from the conserved cysteine through the conserved F or W. A D gene is named only where the DNA matches it firmly. A clone size is listed for some rows: how often the clone was seen (once, few, many), or a class if it is expanded.

D gene	clone size	CDR3 length	V gene	J gene	CDR3 protein	CDR3 DNA
TRBD2	NA	13	TRBV29-1	TRBJ2-5	CSCGRGAAETQYF	TGCAGCTGCGGGAGAGGGGCCGCAGAGACCCAGTACTTC
NA	NA	14	TRBV10-3	TRBJ2-7	CAIKEDSISYEQYF	TGTGCCATCAAGGAGGACAGTATCTCCTACGAGCAGTACTTC
TRBD2	NA	20	TRBV4-2	TRBJ2-7	CASSQDPSPGTSGRDYEQYF	TGTGCCAGCAGCCAAGATCCCTCGCCCGGGACTAGCGGGAGAGATTACGAGCAGTACTTC
NA	NA	15	TRBV18	TRBJ2-1	CASSPRGGFYNEQFF	TGTGCCAGCTCACCCAGGGGAGGTTTTTACAATGAGCAGTTCTTC
TRBD1	NA	16	TRBV9	TRBJ2-7	CASSPRTGERSYEQYF	TGTGCCAGCAGCCCCCGGACAGGGGAGAGGTCCTACGAGCAGTACTTC
NA	NA	14	TRBV6-5	TRBJ1-1	CASSGGGMNTEAFF	TGTGCCAGCAGCGGGGGGGGTATGAACACTGAAGCTTTCTTT
NA	few	15	TRBV7-3	TRBJ2-5	CASSPGVAEQETQYF	TGTGCCAGCAGCCCCGGGGTAGCGGAGCAAGAGACCCAGTACTTC
NA	NA	12	TRBV7-9	TRBJ2-7	CASSQGLYEQYF	TGTGCCAGCAGCCAGGGACTTTACGAGCAGTACTTC
TRBD1	NA	18	TRBV10-3	TRBJ2-6	CAISDQTGSGSGANVLTF	TGTGCCATCAGTGATCAGACAGGGTCGGGCTCTGGGGCCAACGTCCTGACTTTC
TRBD1	NA	17	TRBV15	TRBJ1-2	CATSKEPTGGGSYGYTF	TGTGCCACCAGCAAGGAGCCTACAGGGGGCGGGAGCTATGGCTACACCTTC
NA	NA	11	TRBV20-1	TRBJ1-4	CSLRANEKLFF	TGCAGTCTTCGGGCTAATGAAAAACTGTTTTTT
NA	once	14	TRBV28	TRBJ1-5	CASRRRQLNQPQHF	TGTGCCAGCAGGCGGCGGCAGCTTAATCAGCCCCAGCATTTT
NA	NA	16	TRBV4-1	TRBJ2-3	CASSQIQGGGTDTQYF	TGCGCCAGCAGCCAAATACAGGGAGGCGGCACAGATACGCAGTATTTT
NA	NA	13	TRBV12-5	TRBJ2-6	CASDSSGANVLTF	TGTGCTAGTGACAGCTCTGGGGCCAACGTCCTGACTTTC
NA	NA	12	TRBV11-2	TRBJ2-5	CASNRVQETQYF	TGTGCCAGCAACAGAGTCCAAGAGACCCAGTACTTC
NA	NA	15	TRBV18	TRBJ2-5	CASSPALTGLETQYF	TGTGCCAGCTCACCCGCCTTAACAGGGCTAGAGACCCAGTACTTC
TRBD2	NA	16	TRBV30	TRBJ2-2	CAWTPTSGRKTGELFF	TGTGCCTGGACCCCGACTAGCGGGAGAAAGACCGGGGAGCTGTTTTTT
NA	NA	18	TRBV29-1	TRBJ2-6	CSVYLSGEGDSGANVLTF	TGCAGCGTTTACCTCTCAGGGGAAGGGGACTCTGGGGCCAACGTCCTGACTTTC
NA	NA	16	TRBV5-1	TRBJ1-6	CASSSGGLQYNSPLHF	TGCGCCAGCAGCTCAGGAGGTCTACAGTATAATTCACCCCTCCACTTT
TRBD2	NA	15	TRBV10-1	TRBJ2-3	CASSDGGFSTDTQYF	TGCGCCAGCAGTGACGGGGGGTTTAGCACAGATACGCAGTATTTT
NA	NA	14	TRBV6-6	TRBJ1-4	CASSLTGPGEKLFF	TGTGCCAGCAGCCTTACCGGGCCGGGGGAAAAACTGTTTTTT
NA	NA	15	TRBV28	TRBJ1-3	CASSLRGVSGNTIYF	TGTGCCAGCAGTTTAAGGGGGGTATCTGGAAACACCATATATTTT
TRBD2	NA	17	TRBV5-4	TRBJ2-7	CASSQPGLAGDSYEQYF	TGTGCCAGCAGCCAACCGGGACTAGCGGGGGACTCCTACGAGCAGTACTTC
TRBD2	NA	19	TRBV19	TRBJ2-1	CASSIGGGTSGRSVYEQFF	TGTGCCAGTAGTATTGGCGGTGGGACTAGCGGGAGGTCCGTTTATGAGCAGTTCTTC
NA	NA	15	TRBV6-5	TRBJ2-7	CASRPPTGISYEQYF	TGTGCCAGCAGACCCCCGACAGGTATCTCCTACGAGCAGTACTTC
TRBD1	once	18	TRBV4-1	TRBJ1-2	CASSQAGFEGAKIGGYTF	TGCGCCAGCAGCCAAGCCGGTTTTGAGGGGGCCAAGATAGGTGGCTACACCTTC
TRBD1	few	13	TRBV9	TRBJ1-1	CASSVTGSAEAFF	TGTGCCAGCAGCGTGACAGGGAGTGCTGAAGCTTTCTTT
NA	NA	14	TRBV2	TRBJ2-7	CASSLGSDAYEQYF	TGTGCCAGCAGCCTCGGGTCCGACGCCTACGAGCAGTACTTC
TRBD1	NA	17	TRBV28	TRBJ2-5	CASSLGPGTGNGETQYF	TGTGCCAGCAGTTTAGGCCCCGGGACAGGGAATGGGGAGACCCAGTACTTC
TRBD2	NA	15	TRBV10-3	TRBJ2-7	CAISEVSGSSYEQYF	TGCGCCATCAGTGAGGTTAGCGGGAGCTCCTACGAGCAGTACTTC
TRBD1	NA	15	TRBV2	TRBJ1-5	CASSEIHRGYQPQHF	TGTGCCAGCAGTGAAATCCACAGGGGGTATCAGCCCCAGCATTTT
NA	NA	15	TRBV6-5	TRBJ2-7	CASSYGVSGAYEQYF	TGTGCCAGCAGTTACGGCGTTAGCGGAGCCTACGAGCAGTACTTC
NA	once	16	TRBV4-1	TRBJ1-5	CANSQGSGPSNQPQHF	TGCGCCAACAGCCAAGGATCAGGGCCTAGCAATCAGCCCCAGCATTTT
NA	NA	14	TRBV4-1	TRBJ1-4	CASSQYTLNEKLFF	TGCGCCAGCAGCCAATACACCCTTAATGAAAAACTGTTTTTT
NA	NA	12	TRBV9	TRBJ2-2	CASSPNLGELFF	TGTGCCAGCAGCCCAAATCTCGGGGAGCTGTTTTTT
NA	NA	12	TRBV13	TRBJ1-2	CASSLGGYGYTF	TGTGCCAGCAGCTTAGGGGGGTATGGCTACACCTTC